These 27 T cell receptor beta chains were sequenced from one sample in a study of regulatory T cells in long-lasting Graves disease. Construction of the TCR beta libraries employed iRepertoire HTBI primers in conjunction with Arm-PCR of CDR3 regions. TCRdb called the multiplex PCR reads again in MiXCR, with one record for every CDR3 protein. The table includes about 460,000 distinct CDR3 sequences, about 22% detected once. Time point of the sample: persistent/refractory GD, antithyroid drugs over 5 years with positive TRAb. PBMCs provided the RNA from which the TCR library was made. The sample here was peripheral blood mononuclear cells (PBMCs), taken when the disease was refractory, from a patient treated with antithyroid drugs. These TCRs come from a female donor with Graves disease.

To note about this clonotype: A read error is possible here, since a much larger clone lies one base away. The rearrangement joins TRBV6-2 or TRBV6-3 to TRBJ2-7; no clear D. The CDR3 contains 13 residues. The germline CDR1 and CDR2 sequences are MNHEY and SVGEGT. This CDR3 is CASSYPPGYEQHF. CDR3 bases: TGTGCCAGCAGTTACCCCCCAGGCTACGAGCAGCACTTC.

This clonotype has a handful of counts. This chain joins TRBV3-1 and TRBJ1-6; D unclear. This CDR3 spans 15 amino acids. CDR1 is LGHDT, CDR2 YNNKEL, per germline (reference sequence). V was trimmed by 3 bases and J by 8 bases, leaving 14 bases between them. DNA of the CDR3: TGTGCCAGCAGCCATCAGAACGGCGGATATTCACCCCTCCACTTT. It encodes CASSHQNGGYSPLHF.

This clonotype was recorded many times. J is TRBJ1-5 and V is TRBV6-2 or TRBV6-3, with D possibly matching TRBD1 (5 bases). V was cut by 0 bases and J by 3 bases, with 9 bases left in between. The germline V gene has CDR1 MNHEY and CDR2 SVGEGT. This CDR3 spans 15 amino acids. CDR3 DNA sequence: TGTGCCAGCAGTTACTCGCCAGGGACCAATCAGCCCCAGCATTTT. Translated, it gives CASSYSPGTNQPQHF.

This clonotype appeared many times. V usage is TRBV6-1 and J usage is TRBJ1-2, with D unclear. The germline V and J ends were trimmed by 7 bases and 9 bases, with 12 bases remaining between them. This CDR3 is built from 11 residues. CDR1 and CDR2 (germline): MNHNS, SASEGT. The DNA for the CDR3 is TGTGCCAGCACTGCAATGGCGAGCTACACCTTC. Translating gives CASTAMASYTF.

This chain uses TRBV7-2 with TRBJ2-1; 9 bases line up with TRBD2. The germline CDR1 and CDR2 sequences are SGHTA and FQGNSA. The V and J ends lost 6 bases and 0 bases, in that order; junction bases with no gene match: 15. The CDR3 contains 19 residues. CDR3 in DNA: TGTGCCAGCAGAACTAAGAATAGCGGGAGCGCCAGCTCCTACAATGAGCAGTTCTTC. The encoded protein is CASRTKNSGSASSYNEQFF.

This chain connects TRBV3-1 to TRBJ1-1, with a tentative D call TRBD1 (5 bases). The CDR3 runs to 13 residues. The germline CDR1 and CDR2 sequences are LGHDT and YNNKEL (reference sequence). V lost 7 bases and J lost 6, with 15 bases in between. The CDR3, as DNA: TGTGCCAGCAAGGCCCCGGGGGTCTCTGAAGCTTTCTTT. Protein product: CASKAPGVSEAFF.

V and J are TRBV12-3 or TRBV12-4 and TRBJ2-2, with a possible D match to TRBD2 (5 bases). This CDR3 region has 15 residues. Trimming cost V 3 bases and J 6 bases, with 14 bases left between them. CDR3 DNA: TGTGCCAGCAGTTTTGGGCTAGCCGACGCCGGGGAGCTGTTTTTT. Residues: CASSFGLADAGELFF.

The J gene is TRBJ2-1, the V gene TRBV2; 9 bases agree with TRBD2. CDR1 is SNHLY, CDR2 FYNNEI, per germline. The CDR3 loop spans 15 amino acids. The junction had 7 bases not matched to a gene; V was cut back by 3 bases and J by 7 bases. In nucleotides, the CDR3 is TGTGCCAGCAGTGATGAGGCTAGCGGGATAAATGAGCAGTTCTTC. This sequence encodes CASSDEASGINEQFF. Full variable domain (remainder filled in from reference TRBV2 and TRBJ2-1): EPEVTQTPSHQVTQMGQEVILRCVPISNHLYFYWYRQILGQKVEFLVSFYNNEISEKSEIFDDQFSVERPDGSNFTLKIRSTKLEDSAMYFCASSDEASGINEQFFGPGTRLTVL.

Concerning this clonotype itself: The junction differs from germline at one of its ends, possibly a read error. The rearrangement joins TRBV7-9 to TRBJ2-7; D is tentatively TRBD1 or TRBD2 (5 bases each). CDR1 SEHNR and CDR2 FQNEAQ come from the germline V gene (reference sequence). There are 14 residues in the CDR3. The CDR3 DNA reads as TGTGCCAGCACGCCGGGACCGAGCTCCTACGAGCGGTACTTC. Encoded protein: CASTPGPSSYERYF.

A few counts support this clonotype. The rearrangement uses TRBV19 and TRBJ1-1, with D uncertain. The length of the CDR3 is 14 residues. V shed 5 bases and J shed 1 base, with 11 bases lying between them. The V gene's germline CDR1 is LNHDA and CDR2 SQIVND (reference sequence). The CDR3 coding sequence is TGTGCCAGTAGTCGCTGGTTGGCGAACACTGAAGCTTTCTTT. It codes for CASSRWLANTEAFF.

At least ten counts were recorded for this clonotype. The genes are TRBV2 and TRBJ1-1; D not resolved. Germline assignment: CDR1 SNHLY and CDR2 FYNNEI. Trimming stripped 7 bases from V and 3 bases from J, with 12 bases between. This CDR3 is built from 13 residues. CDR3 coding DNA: TGTGCCAGCATTGGCAGGAGGGACACTGAAGCTTTCTTT. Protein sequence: CASIGRRDTEAFF.

The CDR3 sequence is CAISELMTGNTEAFF. DNA for the CDR3: TGTGCCATCAGTGAGTTGATGACAGGGAACACTGAAGCTTTCTTT. This chain joins TRBV10-3 and TRBJ1-1; D might be TRBD1 (6 bases). Trimming took 1 base from V and 1 from J, leaving 10 bases between them. Germline CDR1 reads ENHRY; CDR2 reads SYGVKD. The CDR3 is 15 residues long.

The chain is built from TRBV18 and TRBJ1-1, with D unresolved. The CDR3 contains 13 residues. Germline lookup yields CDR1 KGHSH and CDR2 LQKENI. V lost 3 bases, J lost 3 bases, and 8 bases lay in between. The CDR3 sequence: CASSPREDTEAFF. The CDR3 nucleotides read TGTGCCAGCTCACCTAGGGAGGACACTGAAGCTTTCTTT.

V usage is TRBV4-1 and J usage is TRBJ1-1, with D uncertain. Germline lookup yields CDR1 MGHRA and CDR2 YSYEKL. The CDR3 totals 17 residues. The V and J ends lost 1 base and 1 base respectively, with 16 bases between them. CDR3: CASSQGPDLGWNTEAFF. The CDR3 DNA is TGCGCCAGCAGCCAAGGGCCCGACCTGGGCTGGAACACTGAAGCTTTCTTT.

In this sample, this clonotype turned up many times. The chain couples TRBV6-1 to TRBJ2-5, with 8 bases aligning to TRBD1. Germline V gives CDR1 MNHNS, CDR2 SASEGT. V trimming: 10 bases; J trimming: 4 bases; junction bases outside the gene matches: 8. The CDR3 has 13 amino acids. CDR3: CATLPGQGETQYF. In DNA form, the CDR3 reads TGTGCCACTCTTCCTGGACAGGGAGAGACCCAGTACTTC.

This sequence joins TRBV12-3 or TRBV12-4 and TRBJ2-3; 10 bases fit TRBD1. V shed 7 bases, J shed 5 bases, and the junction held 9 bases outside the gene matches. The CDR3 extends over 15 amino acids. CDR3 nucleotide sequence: TGTGCCAGCAACCTAGGACAGGGGGGAGAAGATACGCAGTATTTT. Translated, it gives CASNLGQGGEDTQYF.

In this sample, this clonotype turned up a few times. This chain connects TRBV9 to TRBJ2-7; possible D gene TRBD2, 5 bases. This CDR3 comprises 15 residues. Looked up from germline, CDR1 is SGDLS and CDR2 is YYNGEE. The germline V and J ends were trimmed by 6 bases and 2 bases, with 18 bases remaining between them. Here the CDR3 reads CASNLNGIATYEQYF. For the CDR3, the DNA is TGTGCCAGCAACCTGAACGGGATCGCAACCTACGAGCAGTACTTC.

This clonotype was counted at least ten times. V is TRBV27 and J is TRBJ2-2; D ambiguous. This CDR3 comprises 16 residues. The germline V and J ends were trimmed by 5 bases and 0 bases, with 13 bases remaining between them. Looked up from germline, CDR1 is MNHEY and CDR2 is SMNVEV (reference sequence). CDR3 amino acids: CASSPLRQTNTGELFF. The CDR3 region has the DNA TGTGCCAGCAGTCCCCTGCGGCAGACGAACACCGGGGAGCTGTTTTTT.

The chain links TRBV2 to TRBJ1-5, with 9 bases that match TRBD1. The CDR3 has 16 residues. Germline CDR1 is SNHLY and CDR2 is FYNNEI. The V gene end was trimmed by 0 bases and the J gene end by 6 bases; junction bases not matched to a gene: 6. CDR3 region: CASSEAGTGLGQPQHF. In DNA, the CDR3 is TGTGCCAGCAGTGAAGCCGGGACAGGGCTAGGTCAGCCCCAGCATTTT. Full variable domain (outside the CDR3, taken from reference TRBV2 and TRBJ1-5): EPEVTQTPSHQVTQMGQEVILRCVPISNHLYFYWYRQILGQKVEFLVSFYNNEISEKSEIFDDQFSVERPDGSNFTLKIRSTKLEDSAMYFCASSEAGTGLGQPQHFGDGTRLSIL.

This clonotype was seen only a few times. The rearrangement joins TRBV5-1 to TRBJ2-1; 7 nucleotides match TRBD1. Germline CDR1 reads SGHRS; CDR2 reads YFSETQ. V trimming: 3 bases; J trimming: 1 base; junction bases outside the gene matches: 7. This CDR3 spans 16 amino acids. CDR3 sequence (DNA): TGCGCCAGCAGCTCGCTACAGGGGTTTTCCTACAATGAGCAGTTCTTC. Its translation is CASSSLQGFSYNEQFF.

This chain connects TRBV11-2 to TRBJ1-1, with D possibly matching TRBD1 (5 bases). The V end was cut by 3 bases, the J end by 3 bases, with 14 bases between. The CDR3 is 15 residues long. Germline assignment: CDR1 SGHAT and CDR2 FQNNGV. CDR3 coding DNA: TGTGCCAGCAGCTTTCCGCGACAGCCGGACACTGAAGCTTTCTTT. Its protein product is CASSFPRQPDTEAFF. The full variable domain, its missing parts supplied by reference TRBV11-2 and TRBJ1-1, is EAGVAQSPRYKIIEKRQSVAFWCNPISGHATLYWYQQILGQGPKLLIQFQNNGVVDDSQLPKDRFSAERLKGVDSTLKIQPAKLEDSAVYLCASSFPRQPDTEAFFGQGTRLTVV.

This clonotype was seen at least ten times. DNA for the CDR3: TGTGCCAGCAGTTTAATAGCGGGGGCCGCAAAGGGGACCCAGTACTTC. This codes for CASSLIAGAAKGTQYF. The chain joins TRBV28 to TRBJ2-5; the match to TRBD2 covers 9 bases. V shed 2 bases and J 7 bases; nucleotides not matched to a gene: 11. Looked up from germline, CDR1 is MDHEN and CDR2 is SYDVKM. The CDR3 is 16 amino acids.

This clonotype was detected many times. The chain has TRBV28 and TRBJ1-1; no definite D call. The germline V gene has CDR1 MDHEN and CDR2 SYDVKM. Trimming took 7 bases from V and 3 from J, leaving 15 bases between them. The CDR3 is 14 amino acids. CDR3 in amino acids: CASNPINWDTEAFF. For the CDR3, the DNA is TGTGCCAGCAACCCAATAAATTGGGACACTGAAGCTTTCTTT. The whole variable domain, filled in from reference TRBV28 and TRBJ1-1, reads DVKVTQSSRYLVKRTGEKVFLECVQDMDHENMFWYRQDPGLGLRLIYFSYDVKMKEKGDIPEGYSVSREKKERFSLILESASTNQTSMYLCASNPINWDTEAFFGQGTRLTVV.

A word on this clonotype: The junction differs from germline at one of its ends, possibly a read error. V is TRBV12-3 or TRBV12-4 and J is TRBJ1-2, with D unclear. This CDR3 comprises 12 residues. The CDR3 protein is CAGSFEGYGYTF. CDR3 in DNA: TGTGCCGGCAGTTTTGAAGGCTATGGCTACACCTTC.

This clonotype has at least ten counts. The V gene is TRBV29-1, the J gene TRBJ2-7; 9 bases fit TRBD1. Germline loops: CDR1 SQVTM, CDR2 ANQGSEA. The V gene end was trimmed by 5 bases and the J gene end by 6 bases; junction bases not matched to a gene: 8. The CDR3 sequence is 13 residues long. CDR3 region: CSVTGTGSLEQYF. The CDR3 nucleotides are TGCAGCGTTACCGGGACAGGGTCCCTCGAGCAGTACTTC.

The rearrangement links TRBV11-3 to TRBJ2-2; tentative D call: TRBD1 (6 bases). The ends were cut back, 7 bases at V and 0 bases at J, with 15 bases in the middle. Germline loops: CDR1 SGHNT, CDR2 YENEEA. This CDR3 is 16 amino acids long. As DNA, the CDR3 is TGTGCCAGCACCAGACAGGACCCTACGAACACCGGGGAGCTGTTTTTT. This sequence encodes CASTRQDPTNTGELFF.

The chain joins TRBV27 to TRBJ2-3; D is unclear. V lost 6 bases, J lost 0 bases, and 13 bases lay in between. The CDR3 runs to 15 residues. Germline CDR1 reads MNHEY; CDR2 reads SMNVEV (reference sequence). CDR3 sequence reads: CASSLLVRSTDTQYF. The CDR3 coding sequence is TGTGCCAGCAGCTTGCTTGTCCGGAGCACAGATACGCAGTATTTT.